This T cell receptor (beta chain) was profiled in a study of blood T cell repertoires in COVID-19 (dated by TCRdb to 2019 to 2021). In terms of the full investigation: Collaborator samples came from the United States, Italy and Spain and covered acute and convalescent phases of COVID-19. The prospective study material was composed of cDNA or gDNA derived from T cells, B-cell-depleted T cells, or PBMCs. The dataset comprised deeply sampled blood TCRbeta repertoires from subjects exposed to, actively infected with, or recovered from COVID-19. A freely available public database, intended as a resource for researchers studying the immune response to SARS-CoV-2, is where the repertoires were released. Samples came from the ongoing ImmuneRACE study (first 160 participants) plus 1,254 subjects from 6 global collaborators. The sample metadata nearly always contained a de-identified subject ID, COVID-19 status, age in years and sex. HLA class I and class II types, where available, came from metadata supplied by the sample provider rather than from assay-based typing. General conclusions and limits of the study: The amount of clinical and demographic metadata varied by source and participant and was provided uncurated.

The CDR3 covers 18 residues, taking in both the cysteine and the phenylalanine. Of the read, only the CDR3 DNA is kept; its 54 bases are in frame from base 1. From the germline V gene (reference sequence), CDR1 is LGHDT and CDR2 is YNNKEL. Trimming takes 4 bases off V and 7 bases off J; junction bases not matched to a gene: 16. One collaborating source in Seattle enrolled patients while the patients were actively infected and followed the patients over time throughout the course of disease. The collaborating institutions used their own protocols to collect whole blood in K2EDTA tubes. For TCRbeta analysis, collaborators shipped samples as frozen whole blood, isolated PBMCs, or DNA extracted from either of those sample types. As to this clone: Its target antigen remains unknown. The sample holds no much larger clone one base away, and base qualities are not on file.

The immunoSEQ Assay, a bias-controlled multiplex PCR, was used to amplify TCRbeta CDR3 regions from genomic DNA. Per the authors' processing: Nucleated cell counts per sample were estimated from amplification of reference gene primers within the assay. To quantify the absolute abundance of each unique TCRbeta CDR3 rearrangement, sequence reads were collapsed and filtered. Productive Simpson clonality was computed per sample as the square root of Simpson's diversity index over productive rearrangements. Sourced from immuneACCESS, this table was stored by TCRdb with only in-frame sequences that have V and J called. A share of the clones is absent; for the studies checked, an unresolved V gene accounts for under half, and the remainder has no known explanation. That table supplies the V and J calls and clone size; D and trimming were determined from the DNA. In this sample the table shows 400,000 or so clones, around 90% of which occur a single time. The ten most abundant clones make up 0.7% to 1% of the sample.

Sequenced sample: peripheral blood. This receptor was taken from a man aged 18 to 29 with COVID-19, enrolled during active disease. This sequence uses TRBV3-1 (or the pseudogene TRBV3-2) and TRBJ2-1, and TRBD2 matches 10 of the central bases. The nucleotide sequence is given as TGTGCCAGCAGCCCTGACTCAGCGGGAGGGCCCCTTCGAAATGAGCAGTTCTTC. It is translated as CASSPDSAGGPLRNEQFF.